A single TCR beta chain is shown here with its context. Its antigen is not yet known. One end of the junction is discordant with germline, which a read error may explain. TCRbeta CDR3 regions were amplified from genomic DNA using the immunoSEQ Assay, a bias-controlled multiplex PCR. On the study's bioinformatics: The number of nucleated cells in each sample was estimated by amplification of reference gene primers within the assay. To quantify the absolute abundance of each unique TCRbeta CDR3 rearrangement, sequence reads were collapsed and filtered. For each sample, productive Simpson clonality was calculated as the square root of Simpson's diversity index across productive rearrangements. The clones in this table, taken by TCRdb from immuneACCESS, are in-frame only. Not every clone is retained; where verified, under half of the shortfall comes from an unresolved V gene, and the cause of the rest is unknown. Clonal size and the V and J genes are those of that table, whereas D and trimming came from the DNA. The sample table records 250,000 to 350,000 clones; around 88% of these occur just once. The ten largest clonotypes hold approximately 5.7% of the sample.

These data originate in a study of blood T cell repertoires in COVID-19 (dated by TCRdb to about 2020). Turning to the overall study: Samples covering the acute and convalescent phases of COVID-19 were provided by collaborators in the United States, Italy and Spain. The samples were drawn from two sources: the first 160 participants of the ongoing ImmuneRACE study, and 1,000 to 1,500 subjects contributed by 6 global collaborators. Deeply sampled blood TCRbeta repertoires from subjects exposed to, actively infected with, or recovered from COVID-19 were included in the dataset. A de-identified subject ID, COVID-19 status, age in years and sex were almost always included in the sample metadata. HLA class I and class II types, where available, came from metadata supplied by the sample provider rather than from assay-based typing. The repertoires were released in a freely available public database intended as a resource for research on the immune response to SARS-CoV-2. The material from the prospective study consisted of cDNA or gDNA derived from T cells, B-cell-depleted T cells, or PBMCs. What the research found in general, with its limitations: The amount of clinical and demographic metadata varied by source and participant and was provided uncurated.

Enrolling through a virtual design, the prospective study's participants ranged in age from roughly 18 to 90 years and lived across roughly 23 United States geographic areas. To assign participants to cohorts, the prospective study relied on clinical history that participants themselves reported in a screening survey and a study questionnaire. ImmuneRACE Cohort 3 recovered participants were defined by two consecutive negative NP/OP PCR tests, healthcare professional clearance, or symptom resolution. Each participant in the prospective study had whole blood, serum and a nasopharyngeal or oropharyngeal swab collected by mobile phlebotomists. Participants in the prospective study had the option to provide additional blood draws and questionnaires over a roughly 2-month period. Blood samples from the prospective study were shipped frozen or at room temperature prior to DNA extraction. From cysteine to phenylalanine, the CDR3 is 15 amino acids long. Just the 45-base CDR3 DNA is kept, in frame starting at base 1. The germline V gene (reference sequence) gives CDR1 as DFQATT and CDR2 as SNEGSKA.

The sequenced sample was PBMCs or T cells enriched from blood (not recorded which). The TCR sequence derives from a woman aged 40-49 years who had recovered from COVID-19. The V and J genes are TRBV20-1 and TRBJ2-1; 10 middle bases align to TRBD2. The CDR3 region reads CSTSSPSGRGNEQFF. The DNA sequence follows: TGCAGTACTAGTTCCCCTAGCGGGAGAGGGAATGAGCAGTTCTTC.